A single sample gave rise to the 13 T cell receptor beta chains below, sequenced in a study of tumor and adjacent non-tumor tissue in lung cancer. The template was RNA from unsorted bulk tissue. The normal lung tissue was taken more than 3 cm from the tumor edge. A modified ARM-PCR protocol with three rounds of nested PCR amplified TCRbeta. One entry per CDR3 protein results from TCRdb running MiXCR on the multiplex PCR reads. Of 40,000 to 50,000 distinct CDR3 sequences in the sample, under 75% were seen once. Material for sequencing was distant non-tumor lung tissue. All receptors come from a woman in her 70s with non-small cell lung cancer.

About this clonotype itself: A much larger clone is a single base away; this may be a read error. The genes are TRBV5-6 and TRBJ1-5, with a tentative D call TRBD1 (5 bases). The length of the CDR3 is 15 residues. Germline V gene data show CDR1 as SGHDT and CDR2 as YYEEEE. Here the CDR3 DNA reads TGTGCCAGCAGCCTAAACCAGGGAGGGATTCAGTCCCAGCATTTT. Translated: CASSLNQGGIQSQHF. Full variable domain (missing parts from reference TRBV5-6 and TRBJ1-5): DAGVTQSPTHLIKTRGQQVTLRCSPKSGHDTVSWYQQALGQGPQFIFQYYEEEERQRGNFPDRFSGHQFPNYSSELNVNALLLGDSALYLCASSLNQGGIQSQHFGDGTRLSIL.

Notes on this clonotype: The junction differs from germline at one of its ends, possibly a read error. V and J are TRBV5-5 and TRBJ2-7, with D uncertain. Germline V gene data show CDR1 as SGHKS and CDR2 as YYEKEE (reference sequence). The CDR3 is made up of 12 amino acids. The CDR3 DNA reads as TGTGCCAGCAGCTCGGGCCTCTATGAGCAGCACTTC. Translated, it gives CASSSGLYEQHF.

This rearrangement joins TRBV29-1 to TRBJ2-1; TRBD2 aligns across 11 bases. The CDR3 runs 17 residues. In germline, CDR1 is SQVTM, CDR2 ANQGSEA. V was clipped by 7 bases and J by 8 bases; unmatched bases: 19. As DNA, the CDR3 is TGCAGCGCGCTATCCGGGACTAGCGGCAGAACGGGCCATGAGCAGTTCTTC. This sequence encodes CSALSGTSGRTGHEQFF.

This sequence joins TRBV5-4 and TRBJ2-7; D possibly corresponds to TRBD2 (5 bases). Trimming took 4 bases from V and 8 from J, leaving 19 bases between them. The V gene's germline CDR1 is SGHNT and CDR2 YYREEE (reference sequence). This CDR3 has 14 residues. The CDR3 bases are TGTGCCAGCAGCCAAAGGGATAGACTATACAAGCAGTACTTC. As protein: CASSQRDRLYKQYF.

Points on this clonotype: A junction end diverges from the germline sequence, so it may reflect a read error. The CDR3 sequence: CASCQDELRKEAFF. The CDR3 bases are TGCGCCAGCTGCCAAGATGAGCTCAGAAAGGAAGCTTTCTTT. V usage is TRBV4-1 and J usage is TRBJ1-1; D gene uncertain. The CDR3 is made up of 14 amino acids. Per germline, CDR1 MGHRA and CDR2 YSYEKL.

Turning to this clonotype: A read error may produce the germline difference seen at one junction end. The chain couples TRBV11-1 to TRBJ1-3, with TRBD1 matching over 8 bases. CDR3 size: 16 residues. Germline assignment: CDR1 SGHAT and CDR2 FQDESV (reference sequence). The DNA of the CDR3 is TGTGTCAGCAGCCTATGGACAGGGCGATCTGGAAGCACCATATATTTT. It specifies CVSSLWTGRSGSTIYF.

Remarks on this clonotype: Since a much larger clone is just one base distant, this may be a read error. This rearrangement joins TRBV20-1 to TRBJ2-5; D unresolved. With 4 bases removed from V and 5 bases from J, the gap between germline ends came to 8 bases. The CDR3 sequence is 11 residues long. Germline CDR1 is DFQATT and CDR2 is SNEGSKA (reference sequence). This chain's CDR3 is CSAISRETQYF. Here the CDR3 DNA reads TGCAGTGCTATAAGTAGGGAGACCCAGTACTTC.

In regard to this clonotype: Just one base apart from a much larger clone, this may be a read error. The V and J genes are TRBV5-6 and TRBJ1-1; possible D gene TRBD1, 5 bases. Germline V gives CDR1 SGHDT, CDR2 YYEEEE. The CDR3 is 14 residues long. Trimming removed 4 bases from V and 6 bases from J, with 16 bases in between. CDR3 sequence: CASSPDMTRAEAFF. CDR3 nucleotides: TGTGCCAGCAGCCCGGACATGACGAGGGCTGAAGCTTTCTTT.

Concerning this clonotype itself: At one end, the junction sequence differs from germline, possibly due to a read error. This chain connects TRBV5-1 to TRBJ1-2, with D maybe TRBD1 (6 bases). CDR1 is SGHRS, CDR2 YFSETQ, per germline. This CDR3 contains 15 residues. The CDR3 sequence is CASSHRDNLNYVYTF. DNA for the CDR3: TGCGCCAGCAGTCACCGGGACAACTTAAACTATGTCTACACCTTC.

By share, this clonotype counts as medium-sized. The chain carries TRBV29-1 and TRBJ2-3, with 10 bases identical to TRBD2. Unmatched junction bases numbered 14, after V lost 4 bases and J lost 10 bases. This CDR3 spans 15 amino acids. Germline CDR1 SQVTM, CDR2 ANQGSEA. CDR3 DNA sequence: TGCAGCGTTGGCCTCCTAGCGGGAGATGTGGTAGCGCAGTATTTT. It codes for CSVGLLAGDVVAQYF.

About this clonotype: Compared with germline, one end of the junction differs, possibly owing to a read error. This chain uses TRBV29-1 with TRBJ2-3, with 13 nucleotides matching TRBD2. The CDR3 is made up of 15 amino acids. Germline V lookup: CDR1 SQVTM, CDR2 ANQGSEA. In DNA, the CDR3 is TGCAGCGCTGCAGGACTAGCGGGAGTGTCAGATGCGCAGTATTTT. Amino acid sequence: CSAAGLAGVSDAQYF.

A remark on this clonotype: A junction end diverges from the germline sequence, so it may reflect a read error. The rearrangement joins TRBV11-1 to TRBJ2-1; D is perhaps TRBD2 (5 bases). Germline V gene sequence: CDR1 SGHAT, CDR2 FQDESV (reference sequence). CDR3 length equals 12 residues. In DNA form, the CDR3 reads TGTACCAGCAGGTTACTAGGAATCACGCCACGGTTC. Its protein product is CTSRLLGITPRF.

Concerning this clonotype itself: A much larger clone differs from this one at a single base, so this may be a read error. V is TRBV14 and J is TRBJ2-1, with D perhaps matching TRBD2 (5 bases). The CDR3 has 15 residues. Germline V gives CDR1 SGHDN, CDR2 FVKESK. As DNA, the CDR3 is TGTGACAGCAGCCACCTAGCAAACTCCTACAATGAGCAGTTCTTC. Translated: CDSSHLANSYNEQFF.